This is a list of T cell receptor beta chains from one sample in a study of blood T cell repertoires in COVID-19. Method: immunoSEQ multiplex PCR; TCRdb's copy keeps in-frame clones and lacks some. The profile shows under 300,000 clones, approximately 82% of them singletons. The sequenced sample consisted of peripheral blood. These receptors all come from a woman aged 18-29 years with acute or convalescent COVID-19. CDR3s include the opening cysteine and the closing phenylalanine or tryptophan. Fields, in order: D gene, V gene, J gene, CDR3 protein. The D gene is left open where the match is weak.

TRBD2	TRBV5-6	TRBJ2-1	CASSPYPGLAEYNEQFF
TRBD2	TRBV27	TRBJ2-7	CASSFLGGSTSYEQYF
TRBD2	TRBV7-2	TRBJ2-7	CASSLATSGTWEQYF
.	TRBV9	TRBJ2-1	CASSVDVYSSYNEQFF
TRBD2	TRBV16	TRBJ2-7	CASSQGRLAGEYEQYF
TRBD2	TRBV19	TRBJ2-3	CASSLLAGVGTDTQYF
TRBD1	TRBV28	TRBJ1-4	CASSWGQDEKLFF
.	TRBV27	TRBJ1-1	CASSLSRQSSEAFF
TRBD1	TRBV14	TRBJ1-3	CASRGQAGNTIYF
.	TRBV20-1	TRBJ1-1	CSARSQGVAFF
.	TRBV24-1	TRBJ2-7	CATSDSRGSYYEQYF
TRBD1	TRBV7-9	TRBJ2-1	CASSFGDSYNEQFF
.	TRBV7-2	TRBJ1-5	CASSFRQSNQPQHF
TRBD2	TRBV7-2	TRBJ2-1	CASSPGGISYNEQFF
.	TRBV3-1/TRBV3-2	TRBJ1-2	CASSQSGSNYGYTF
TRBD1	TRBV5-4	TRBJ2-5	CASSLWDRVGTQYF
.	TRBV7-2	TRBJ2-7	CASSFISYEQYF
.	TRBV4-1	TRBJ1-1	CASSQEHRASLNTEAFF
TRBD1	TRBV19	TRBJ1-1	CASSIWTGNTEAFF
TRBD1	TRBV12-5	TRBJ2-7	CASGLGQGASEQYF
.	TRBV6-5	TRBJ2-5	CASRSRHQETQYF
.	TRBV6-6	TRBJ1-2	CASSYSGDGYTF
.	TRBV5-6	TRBJ1-3	CASSLIGASGNTIYF
.	TRBV4-3	TRBJ1-6	CASSQDLGGLRNNSPLHF
.	TRBV2	TRBJ1-2	CATSLAAGVGYTF
TRBD1	TRBV5-5	TRBJ1-2	CASSPTEDRGEGYGYTF
TRBD1	TRBV5-6	TRBJ2-7	CASSLPGRGPHEQYF
TRBD2	TRBV28	TRBJ2-7	CASSFYKQELAGEGRYEQYF